The 8 T cell receptor beta chains below all came from one sample that was sequenced in a study of blood T cell repertoires in COVID-19. Clones were read by immunoSEQ multiplex PCR, and TCRdb kept only the in-frame ones, dropping some. Counted here are some 200,000 clones, roughly 84% occurring once; the ten biggest clones make up 9.7%. Sequencing was performed on peripheral blood. The receptor source for this set is a man over 45 with active or convalescent COVID-19.

This clone was observed a handful of times. This chain's CDR3 is CANSILAGGAYNEQFF. Here the CDR3 DNA reads TGTGCCAACTCAATCCTAGCGGGGGGTGCCTACAATGAGCAGTTCTTC. The chain uses TRBV28 and TRBJ2-1, with 11 positions matching TRBD2. V trimming: 10 bases; J trimming: 2 bases; junction bases outside the gene matches: 10. Germline CDR1 is MDHEN and CDR2 is SYDVKM. The CDR3 extends over 16 amino acids.

The rearrangement uses TRBV19 and TRBJ1-1; D remains ambiguous. This CDR3 contains 12 residues. CDR1 is LNHDA, CDR2 SQIVND, per germline (reference sequence). Between the trimmed V and J ends, which lost 11 bases and 3 bases, there was a span of 13 bases. CDR3 DNA sequence: TGTGCCTCCACCGCGGGGTACACTGAAGCTTTCTTT. Translating it yields CASTAGYTEAFF.

Points on this clone: The germline gene is not matched at one end of the junction; a read error may be the cause. V and J are TRBV7-2 and TRBJ1-2; D unclear. The CDR3 is 9 residues long. Germline CDR1 and CDR2: SGHTA and FQGNSA. CDR3 amino acids: CAGPSSRAF. In DNA form, the CDR3 reads TGTGCCGGCCCTTCGTCCCGGGCCTTC.

The chain links TRBV10-3 to TRBJ1-2, with D uncertain. The CDR3 is made up of 16 amino acids. Germline CDR1 is ENHRY and CDR2 is SYGVKD. Trimming shortened V by 11 bases and J by 4 bases, and 26 bases separated the two germline ends. CDR3 DNA: TGTGCCGTCCGAACCATTTCAGGAAAAACAAGCTATGGCTACACCTTC. It translates to CAVRTISGKTSYGYTF.

This chain uses TRBV5-1 with TRBJ1-4, with 8 bases that match TRBD1. The CDR3 spans 16 residues. With 4 bases clipped from V and 7 bases from J, the junction kept 12 bases outside the gene matches. Germline assignment: CDR1 SGHRS and CDR2 YFSETQ. The CDR3 DNA follows: TGCGCCAGCAGCGCGTCGGACAGGGTTTGGGGTGAAAAACTGTTTTTT. Amino acid sequence: CASSASDRVWGEKLFF.

The genes are TRBV7-6 and TRBJ2-3; 12 nucleotides line up with TRBD2. V gave up 5 bases and J gave up 6 bases; unmatched junction bases: 6. Per the germline V gene, CDR1 is SGHVS and CDR2 is FNYEAQ. This CDR3 contains 15 residues. The CDR3 loop reads CASSPGLAGLDTQYF. The CDR3 bases are TGTGCCAGCAGCCCAGGACTAGCGGGGTTGGATACGCAGTATTTT.

This clone was observed a few times. V and J are TRBV6-5 and TRBJ2-1; D is uncertain. Germline V CDR1 and CDR2: MNHEY, SVGAGI. This CDR3 region has 11 residues. V was shortened by 11 bases and J by 8 bases, with 13 bases between the two germline ends. CDR3 nucleotides: TGTGCCGGTGGCTTAGCCTATGAGCAGTTCTTC. Its protein is CAGGLAYEQFF.

This clone was seen once. V is TRBV2 and J is TRBJ1-3; 9 bases map to TRBD1. The CDR3 is 16 residues long. Germline assignment: CDR1 SNHLY and CDR2 FYNNEI. The V gene end was trimmed by 7 bases and the J gene end by 0 bases; junction bases not matched to a gene: 7. The CDR3 spells CASNRDRDHSGNTIYF. The CDR3 DNA reads TGTGCCAGCAACCGGGACAGGGATCACTCTGGAAACACCATATATTTT. Variable domain in full (rest from reference TRBV2 and TRBJ1-3): EPEVTQTPSHQVTQMGQEVILRCVPISNHLYFYWYRQILGQKVEFLVSFYNNEISEKSEIFDDQFSVERPDGSNFTLKIRSTKLEDSAMYFCASNRDRDHSGNTIYFGEGSWLTVV.